A selection of T cell receptor beta chains follows, all from one sample in a study of OX40 agonist ivuxolimab in advanced cancers. TCRdb's copy holds only in-frame clones and misses some; the assay was immunoSEQ multiplex PCR. The repertoire includes 71,000 or so clones, roughly 86% of them detected once, and around 0.99% sits in the top ten. Sequencing was performed on CD4+ or CD8+ T cells sorted from blood, taken in a trial of the OX40 agonist ivuxolimab. Every receptor here comes from an adult with an advanced solid tumor such as melanoma, head and neck, liver or kidney cancer. The CDR3 runs from the conserved cysteine through the conserved F or W. The D gene is left open where the match is weak. Size is omitted from some rows. Given values are once, few, many or a class for expanded clones.

>TRBV18|TRBJ2-7|TRBD2|once
TGTGCCAGCTCACCAAAGCGGGAGGCCTTCAGGAGGTGGTGCGAGCAGTACTTC
CASSPKREAFRRWCEQYF
>TRBV14|TRBJ2-5|TRBD2|NA
TGTGCCAGCAGCCTGGGACTAGCGGGCCAAGAGACCCAGTACTTC
CASSLGLAGQETQYF
>TRBV29-1|TRBJ1-1|TRBD1|NA
TGCAGCGGCGGAGGACAGGAGGATGCAGCTTTCTTT
CSGGGQEDAAFF
>TRBV27|TRBJ2-1|TRBD1|NA
TGTGCCAGCAGGACAGGGGACAATGAGCAGTTCTTC
CASRTGDNEQFF
>TRBV19|TRBJ2-7|NA|NA
TGTGCCAGTAGCGAACGGAGGGGCCAAGCCTACGAGCAGTACTTC
CASSERRGQAYEQYF
>TRBV7-9|TRBJ1-4|TRBD1|NA
TGTGCCAGCAGCTTAGGCACGACAGGGGCGAGGGAAAAACTGTTTTTT
CASSLGTTGAREKLFF
>TRBV4-2|TRBJ2-1|TRBD2|NA
TGTGCCAGCAGCCGAGGACTAGCGGATCTAGCCTACAATGAGCAGTTCTTC
CASSRGLADLAYNEQFF
>TRBV5-5|TRBJ2-3|NA|NA
TGTGCCAGCAGCTTGGCGGTCTCGTACCTCACAGATACGCAGTATTTT
CASSLAVSYLTDTQYF
>TRBV5-4|TRBJ1-1|NA|once
TGTGCCAGCAGCCTTTATGGGGGCACTGAAGCTTTCTTT
CASSLYGGTEAFF
>TRBV14|TRBJ2-2|NA|NA
TGTGCCAGCAGCCAAGATTGGGGCACCGGGGAGCTGTTTTTT
CASSQDWGTGELFF
>TRBV5-1|TRBJ2-5|NA|NA
TGCGCCAGCAGGCAGGCCCAAGAGACCCAGTACTTC
CASRQAQETQYF
>TRBV7-2|TRBJ1-5|TRBD1|NA
TGTGCCAGCAGCTTCTACAGGGGGAGCAATCAGCCCCAGCATTTT
CASSFYRGSNQPQHF
>TRBV7-2|TRBJ2-5|NA|NA
TGTGCCAGCAGCTTTTTGGGCGGAGTTCAAGAGACCCAGTACTTC
CASSFLGGVQETQYF
>TRBV5-1|TRBJ1-1|NA|NA
TGCGCCAGCAGCTTGAACGGTGGAGAAGCTTTCTTT
CASSLNGGEAFF
>TRBV9|TRBJ2-3|TRBD2|NA
TGTGCCAGCAGCGCCGCCCCGGGAGGGCGGGGAGATACGCAGTATTTT
CASSAAPGGRGDTQYF
>TRBV30|TRBJ2-1|TRBD2|NA
TGTGCCTGGAGTGATAGCGGGAGGGGAAATGAGCAGTTCTTC
CAWSDSGRGNEQFF
>TRBV7-2|TRBJ2-5|TRBD2|NA
TGTGCCAGCAGCGACAGCGGGGGGCCACAAGAGACCCAGTACTTC
CASSDSGGPQETQYF
>TRBV6-5|TRBJ1-1|TRBD1|NA
TGTGCCAGCAGTTTGGACAGGGGAGCTTTCTTT
CASSLDRGAFF
>TRBV11-2|TRBJ1-1|NA|NA
TGTGCCAGCAGCTTAGCCAGGGATAGGGACACTGAAGCTTTCTTT
CASSLARDRDTEAFF
>TRBV28|TRBJ1-5|TRBD1|NA
TGTGCCAGCAGTGGAGGGGACAGGGGCAATCAGCCCCAGCATTTT
CASSGGDRGNQPQHF
>TRBV6-1|TRBJ2-2|TRBD2|NA
TGTGCCAGCCAGTCGGGGGGAGCGAACACCGGGGAGCTGTTTTTT
CASQSGGANTGELFF
>TRBV6-6|TRBJ2-7|NA|NA
TGTGCCAGCAGGGACTTCACCTACGAGCAGTACTTC
CASRDFTYEQYF
>TRBV18|TRBJ2-6|NA|NA
TGTGCCAGCTCACCGGCGTACTCTGGGGCCAACGTCCTGACTTTC
CASSPAYSGANVLTF
>TRBV7-9|TRBJ2-2|TRBD1|NA
TGTGCCAGCAGCTTACTGCGGGGCGTGACAGGGGAGGCCGGGGAGCTGTTTTTT
CASSLLRGVTGEAGELFF
>TRBV27|TRBJ2-2|TRBD2|NA
TGTGCCAGCAGCTTCTCGGCGGGAGGCACCGGGGAGCTGTTTTTT
CASSFSAGGTGELFF
>TRBV28|TRBJ1-1|NA|NA
TGTGCCAGCAACCTGAACACTGAAGCTTTCTTT
CASNLNTEAFF
>TRBV5-6|TRBJ2-1|TRBD2|NA
TGTGCCAGCAGCTTACTGAGCGGGAGGGCCTACAATGAGCAGTTCTTC
CASSLLSGRAYNEQFF
>TRBV28|TRBJ2-7|TRBD2|NA
TGTGCCAGCAGTCTGGGAAGCGGGAGGGCCTACGAGCAGTACTTC
CASSLGSGRAYEQYF
>TRBV2|TRBJ1-1|NA|NA
TGTGCCAGCAGTGAGGGAGGAGGACAAGCTTTCTTT
CASSEGGGQAFF
>TRBV4-2|TRBJ2-1|NA|few
TGTGCCAGCAGTTCAGACTCCCTCTCCTACAATGAGCAGTTCTTC
CASSSDSLSYNEQFF
>TRBV28|TRBJ1-3|TRBD1|NA
TGTGCCAGCAGTCAGGGGGGCAGGTTGAGCTCTGGAAACACCATATATTTT
CASSQGGRLSSGNTIYF
>TRBV18|TRBJ1-2|NA|NA
TGTGCCAGCTCACAACAGGCTGAAATGACTAACTATGGCTACACCTTC
CASSQQAEMTNYGYTF
>TRBV11-2|TRBJ2-1|NA|NA
TGTGCCAGCAGCTTAGGTGCGAGCAATGAGCAGTTCTTC
CASSLGASNEQFF
>TRBV19|TRBJ1-5|TRBD1|NA
TGTGCCAGTGCGACAGGGATGGACAATCAGCCCCAGCATTTT
CASATGMDNQPQHF
>TRBV4-3|TRBJ2-3|TRBD2|once
TGCGCCAGCAGCCAACAGTTAGGTCGAGGACTAGCGTACACAGATACGCAGTATTTT
CASSQQLGRGLAYTDTQYF
>TRBV7-9|TRBJ1-1|NA|NA
TGTGCCAGCAGCTCAGGGCGGACGGGGGGAACTGAAGCTTTCTTT
CASSSGRTGGTEAFF
>TRBV29-1|TRBJ1-2|NA|NA
TGCAGCGTTGAATTGGCCGCTAACTATGGCTACACCTTC
CSVELAANYGYTF
>TRBV19|TRBJ2-3|TRBD1|NA
TGTGCCAGTAGTAGGGTCAGGGGGCAAGATACGCAGTATTTT
CASSRVRGQDTQYF
>TRBV9|TRBJ2-3|TRBD1|NA
TGTGCCAGCAGCGCCCGACAGGGATCTACAGATACGCAGTATTTT
CASSARQGSTDTQYF
>TRBV28|TRBJ2-2|NA|NA
TGTGCCAGCAGTTTAGGGACACGGCGGGCCGGGGAGCTGTTTTTT
CASSLGTRRAGELFF
>TRBV7-6|TRBJ1-3|NA|NA
TGTGCCAGCAGCCAGCGGGACTCTGGAAACACCATATATTTT
CASSQRDSGNTIYF
>TRBV7-8|TRBJ2-7|NA|NA
TGTGCCAGCAGCTTTCAACCCGGACTTCGCTCCTACGAGCAGTACTTC
CASSFQPGLRSYEQYF
>TRBV5-1|TRBJ2-7|TRBD1|NA
TGCGCCAGCAGCTCGTATGGGCAGGACAGGAACTACGAGCAGTACTTC
CASSSYGQDRNYEQYF
>TRBV11-2|TRBJ1-2|NA|NA
TGTGCCAGCAGCTTAGAGGGAGGGGGGGCCTATGGCTACACCTTC
CASSLEGGGAYGYTF
>TRBV5-1|TRBJ2-7|NA|NA
TGCGCCAGCAGCAACCAGACATCTACCTACGAGCAGTACTTC
CASSNQTSTYEQYF
>TRBV10-3|TRBJ2-5|NA|NA
TGTGCCATCAGTCGGAGCCAAGAGACCCAGTACTTC
CAISRSQETQYF
>TRBV27|TRBJ2-7|TRBD2|NA
TGTGCCAGCAGTTTAACGTATAGCGGGAGCTCCTACGAGCAGTACTTC
CASSLTYSGSSYEQYF
>TRBV7-8|TRBJ1-3|NA|NA
TGTGCCAGCAGCTTAGTCGGCAGGATGAGCTCTGGAAACACCATATATTTT
CASSLVGRMSSGNTIYF
>TRBV7-9|TRBJ2-1|NA|once
TGTGCCAGCAGCTTGTCAGAAAAGCAGCAGTTCTTC
CASSLSEKQQFF
>TRBV7-9|TRBJ2-7|TRBD2|NA
TGTGCCAGCAGCGAAAGCGGGACCTACGAGCAGTACTTC
CASSESGTYEQYF
>TRBV29-1|TRBJ2-3|TRBD1|NA
TGCAGCGTCATCCGGACAGGAGAGGCCACAGATACGCAGTATTTT
CSVIRTGEATDTQYF